The TCR beta chain under discussion was sequenced for a study of technical replicates of blood from a handful of donors. The method was immunoSEQ multiplex PCR; TCRdb's version includes in-frame clones alone and lacks a portion of them. The sample lists some 12,000 clones, 65% to 85% occurring once. Germline lookup yields CDR1 SNHLY and CDR2 FYNNEI. The CDR3 runs 14 residues. With 7 bases clipped from V and 2 bases from J, the junction kept 4 bases outside the gene matches. This rearrangement joins TRBV2 to TRBJ2-3, with 9 bases that match TRBD2. This clonotype originated in a human donor in good health. The specimen was PBMCs. The CDR3 reads CASIAGASTDTQYF. For the CDR3, the DNA is TGTGCCAGCATAGCGGGAGCGTCCACAGATACGCAGTATTTT.